This TCR beta chain appears in the sequencing data of a study of blood T cell repertoires in COVID-19. Study in general: COVID-19 samples collected from the United States, Italy and Spain covered acute and convalescent phases.

How the authors handled the data: The authors estimated nucleated cell counts from reference gene primer amplification. TCRdb's copy holds only in-frame clones and misses some; the assay was immunoSEQ multiplex PCR. V, J and clone size reflect that table, while D and trimming were determined from the DNA. The sample has about 150,000 clones; around 82% are singletons. Germline V lookup: CDR1 GTSNPN, CDR2 SVGIG (reference sequence). This CDR3 is built from 14 residues. With 0 bases removed from V and 10 bases from J, the gap between germline ends came to 18 bases. The TCR sequence derives from a man aged 60 to 75 with COVID-19, enrolled during active disease. The rearrangement joins TRBV30 to TRBJ1-1; TRBD1 might be the D (5 bases). Sequencing used peripheral blood. In DNA form, the CDR3 reads TGTGCCTGGAGTGTACTGGGGGGAAAGGGTGGAGCTTTCTTT. Protein: CAWSVLGGKGGAFF.